These 2 T cell receptor beta chains were sequenced from one sample in a study of cytomegalovirus exposure and HLA in healthy donors. The PCR was carried out with 60 Vbeta primers and 13 Jbeta primers. The table came from immunoSEQ multiplex PCR; TCRdb's copy has only in-frame clones and leaves some out. Among about 130,000 clones, roughly three quarters were seen once, and the ten largest hold around 3.2%. The sequenced material came from PBMCs. The receptors derive from a man younger than 45 in good health and CMV-seronegative.

V is TRBV28 and J is TRBJ1-2; 7 bases align to TRBD1. The trim removed 6 bases at V and 6 bases at J, leaving 7 bases unmatched. The CDR3 is 13 residues long. The germline V gene encodes CDR1 MDHEN and CDR2 SYDVKM. In DNA form, the CDR3 reads TGTGCCAGCAGGACAGGGACGGGAGATGGCTACACCTTC. This sequence encodes CASRTGTGDGYTF.

The V gene is TRBV5-1, the J gene TRBJ1-4; 11 bases line up with TRBD1. The CDR3 is 16 residues long. Germline loops: CDR1 SGHRS, CDR2 YFSETQ. J gave up 3 bases and V 4 bases, and 5 bases lay outside the gene matches. CDR3 nucleotide sequence: TGCGCCAGCAGCGAAGGACAGGGGGCTGCTAATGAAAAACTGTTTTTT. The encoded protein is CASSEGQGAANEKLFF.